The next 29 T cell receptor beta chains were all read from a single sample in a study of early T cells in non-severe SARS-CoV-2 infection. MiXCR, run by TCRdb on the 5' RACE reads, gives a single entry per CDR3 protein. The sample has about 29,000 distinct CDR3 sequences; roughly 5% are singletons. The specimen sequenced was whole blood. The receptors come from an adult who was a healthcare worker with PCR-confirmed SARS-CoV-2 infection or an uninfected control (not recorded which).

A note on this clonotype: A much larger clone differs by one base, so this may be a read error. The V and J genes are TRBV19 and TRBJ2-5; 12 nucleotides match TRBD2. This CDR3 region has 16 residues. Germline V gene lookup returns CDR1 LNHDA and CDR2 SQIVND (reference sequence). The CDR3 DNA is TGTACCAGCGCCCCTAGACTAGCGGGAGACCGAGAGACCCAGTACTTC. Translated, it gives CTSAPRLAGDRETQYF. Variable domain in full (rest from reference TRBV19 and TRBJ2-5): DGGITQSPKYLFRKEGQNVTLSCEQNLNHDAMYWYRQDPGQGLRLIYYSQIVNDFQKGDIAEGYSVSREKKESFPLTVTSAQKNPTAFYLCTSAPRLAGDRETQYFGPGTRLLVL.

The CDR3 DNA is TGTGCCACCAGCAGTGAGGGGGCAGGCCTGGGGTTCTTC. This translates into CATSSEGAGLGFF. This sequence joins TRBV15 and TRBJ2-1, with TRBD1 matching 7 bases. V was clipped by 3 bases and J by 15 bases; unmatched bases: 11. CDR3 length equals 13 residues. Germline loops: CDR1 LNHNV, CDR2 YYDKDF (reference sequence). The variable domain in full, completed from reference TRBV15 and TRBJ2-1, reads DAMVIQNPRYQVTQFGKPVTLSCSQTLNHNVMYWYQQKSSQAPKLLFHYYDKDFNNEADTPDNFQSRRPNTSFCFLDIRSPGLGDTAMYLCATSSEGAGLGFFGPGTRLTVL.

This clonotype was detected many times. V gene TRBV27 combines with J gene TRBJ2-7, with D possibly TRBD1 on 7 matching bases. V was clipped by 7 bases and J by 0 bases, with 22 bases between them. CDR1 is MNHEY and CDR2 is SMNVEV in the germline V gene (reference sequence). This CDR3 has 17 residues. The CDR3 reads CASMRGPGQPISYEQYF. Here the CDR3 DNA reads TGTGCCAGCATGCGGGGACCGGGACAGCCGATCTCCTACGAGCAGTACTTC.

In this sample, this clonotype turned up many times. The genes are TRBV7-8 and TRBJ2-1, with 7 bases aligning to TRBD2. CDR3 length: 15 residues. V was clipped by 5 bases and J by 2 bases; unmatched bases: 6. CDR1 and CDR2 from the germline V gene are SGHVS and FQNEAQ. CDR3 protein: CASSRGGRTYNEQFF. CDR3 bases: TGTGCCAGCAGCCGGGGCGGGAGAACCTACAATGAGCAGTTCTTC.

This clonotype was counted a few times. The V gene is TRBV9, the J gene TRBJ2-7; no clear D. The CDR3 length is 14 residues. V lost 0 bases, J lost 2 bases, and 9 bases lay in between. Per the germline V gene, CDR1 is SGDLS and CDR2 is YYNGEE. The CDR3 bases are TGTGCCAGCAGCGTAGGCGGAGATGCCTACGAGCAGTACTTC. Translating gives CASSVGGDAYEQYF.

In this sample, this clonotype turned up many times. The chain employs TRBV7-6 and TRBJ2-2, with D maybe TRBD2 (6 bases). The CDR3 spans 14 residues. Trimming took 0 bases from V and 6 from J, leaving 8 bases between them. The germline V gene encodes CDR1 SGHVS and CDR2 FNYEAQ. The DNA for the CDR3 is TGTGCCAGCAGCTTAGCGGAGGGTTCCGGGGAGCTGTTTTTT. Residues: CASSLAEGSGELFF. Full variable domain (missing parts from reference TRBV7-6 and TRBJ2-2): GAGVSQSPRYKVTKRGQDVALRCDPISGHVSLYWYRQALGQGPEFLTYFNYEAQQDKSGLPNDRFSAERPEGSISTLTIQRTEQRDSAMYRCASSLAEGSGELFFGEGSRLTVL.

This clonotype was found many times. This chain links TRBV20-1 with TRBJ2-7, with 14 positions matching TRBD2. Germline V gives CDR1 DFQATT, CDR2 SNEGSKA (reference sequence). V lost 5 bases, J lost 0 bases, and 3 bases stayed unmatched. This CDR3 contains 15 residues. The CDR3 nucleotides are TGCAGTGCTGGACTAGCGGGAGGCATCTCCTACGAGCAGTACTTC. Protein product: CSAGLAGGISYEQYF.

This clonotype was seen many times. The genes are TRBV28 and TRBJ1-4, with TRBD1 as a possible D gene (5 bases). V gave up 10 bases and J gave up 5 bases, with 20 bases separating them. Germline V gene data show CDR1 as MDHEN and CDR2 as SYDVKM. CDR3 length: 15 residues. CDR3 loop: CATLPGGSGNEKLFF. The CDR3 DNA reads as TGTGCCACCCTGCCGGGGGGGTCGGGGAATGAAAAACTGTTTTTT.

Ten or more counts support this clonotype. The chain recombines TRBV5-1 with TRBJ2-3, with D unclear. The CDR3 spans 16 residues. Germline V gene data show CDR1 as SGHRS and CDR2 as YFSETQ. Trimming left V 2 bases short and J 0 bases short, with 13 bases between. The CDR3: CASSFEPVPSTDTQYF. The DNA for the CDR3 is TGCGCCAGCAGCTTCGAGCCCGTTCCCAGCACAGATACGCAGTATTTT. Full variable domain (missing parts from reference TRBV5-1 and TRBJ2-3): KAGVTQTPRYLIKTRGQQVTLSCSPISGHRSVSWYQQTPGQGLQFLFEYFSETQRNKGNFPGRFSGRQFSNSRSEMNVSTLELGDSALYLCASSFEPVPSTDTQYFGPGTRLTVL.

This clonotype has only a few counts. V usage is TRBV7-2 and J usage is TRBJ2-5, with TRBD1 identical over 8 bases. Germline lookup yields CDR1 SGHTA and CDR2 FQGNSA. This CDR3 is built from 14 residues. Trimming at V came to 5 bases and at J to 5 bases, leaving 7 bases not matched to a gene. The CDR3 nucleotides are TGTGCCAGCAGCCCCGGACAGGGTTCCGAGACCCAGTACTTC. Protein sequence: CASSPGQGSETQYF.

In this sample, this clonotype turned up many times. The chain employs TRBV6-6 and TRBJ1-4; the match to TRBD1 covers 8 bases. CDR3 length: 14 residues. In germline, CDR1 is MNHNY, CDR2 SVGAGI (reference sequence). Unmatched junction bases numbered 7, after V lost 6 bases and J lost 7 bases. The CDR3 nucleotides read TGTGCCAGCAGCGAACAGGGGGTAGTTGAAAAACTGTTTTTT. Translated: CASSEQGVVEKLFF.

There are many counts of this clonotype. CDR3 sequence reads: CASSQDATGELFF. DNA of the CDR3: TGTGCCAGCAGTCAGGACGCCACCGGGGAGCTGTTTTTT. The chain employs TRBV12-3 or TRBV12-4 and TRBJ2-2; D is unresolved. V lost 5 bases and J lost 4, with 8 bases in between. The CDR3 contains 13 residues.

This clonotype was observed at least ten times. This sequence joins TRBV19 and TRBJ1-1; no reliable D call. The germline gives CDR1 LNHDA, CDR2 SQIVND (reference sequence). This CDR3 comprises 14 residues. Trimming took 4 bases from V and 4 from J, leaving 13 bases between them. This CDR3 is CASSREKSSTEAFF. As DNA, the CDR3 is TGTGCCAGTAGTAGGGAGAAGTCGAGCACTGAAGCTTTCTTT.

This chain connects TRBV7-3 to TRBJ2-3; weak D call: TRBD2 (7 bases). The CDR3 has 16 residues. The V gene lost 5 bases and the J gene lost 1 base, with 16 bases spanning the gap. The germline V gene has CDR1 SGHTA and CDR2 FQGTGA. CDR3 nucleotides: TGTGCCAGCAGCAGGGGGGACTACGCACGCACAGATACGCAGTATTTT. It encodes CASSRGDYARTDTQYF.

This clonotype was recorded many times. The chain recombines TRBV7-3 with TRBJ2-5, with D perhaps TRBD1 or TRBD2 (5 bases each). The V gene's germline CDR1 is SGHTA and CDR2 FQGTGA. The CDR3 is made up of 14 amino acids. Trimming left V 5 bases short and J 2 bases short, with 12 bases between. In DNA form, the CDR3 reads TGTGCCAGCAGCGAATCGGGACCGCAAGAGACCCAGTACTTC. Amino acids: CASSESGPQETQYF.

This clonotype was detected many times. The gene calls are TRBV27 and TRBJ1-2; 10 bases are shared with TRBD1. CDR1 and CDR2 (germline): MNHEY, SMNVEV (reference sequence). The junction had 16 bases not matched to a gene; V was cut back by 4 bases and J by 8 bases. The CDR3 covers 17 residues. The CDR3 region has the DNA TGTGCCAGCAGTTCACCTACCCACGTTGGACAGGGGGGAGGCTACACCTTC. Its protein is CASSSPTHVGQGGGYTF.

In its sample, this clonotype is medium-sized. Here the CDR3 reads CASSLRDPRGINYGYTF. CDR3 sequence (DNA): TGTGCCAGCAGCTTACGGGACCCTAGAGGGATTAACTATGGCTACACCTTC. This chain connects TRBV5-5 to TRBJ1-2; maybe TRBD1 (5 bases). CDR1 and CDR2 from the germline V gene are SGHKS and YYEKEE (reference sequence). Trimming left V 2 bases short and J 1 base short, with 18 bases between. The CDR3 extends over 17 amino acids.

This clonotype has at least ten counts. The chain is built from TRBV11-3 and TRBJ2-2; D may be TRBD2 (6 bases). Germline V gene data show CDR1 as SGHNT and CDR2 as YENEEA. This CDR3 contains 17 residues. The ends were cut back, 5 bases at V and 2 bases at J, with 18 bases in the middle. The CDR3 bases are TGTGCCAGCAGCCGGCGGTCGTCGCGGGGAAACACCGGGGAGCTGTTTTTT. It yields the protein CASSRRSSRGNTGELFF.

This clonotype was found many times. The chain combines TRBV5-8 with TRBJ2-7, with D unresolved. V was shortened by 0 bases and J by 1 base, with 8 bases between the two germline ends. Germline CDR1 reads SGHTS; CDR2 reads YDEGEE. The CDR3 is 14 residues long. As DNA, the CDR3 is TGTGCCAGCAGCTTGGTGTCTGGGTCCTACGAGCAGTACTTC. Protein sequence: CASSLVSGSYEQYF.

The table lists this clonotype with many counts. This chain links TRBV5-1 with TRBJ2-1; 9 positions match TRBD2. V gave up 0 bases and J gave up 7 bases; unmatched junction bases: 17. The CDR3 covers 19 residues. Germline V gene sequence: CDR1 SGHRS, CDR2 YFSETQ. CDR3 DNA sequence: TGCGCCAGCAGCTTGGAGGGTAGCGGGAGTAGTTTCCGTGGGAATGAGCAGTTCTTC. It translates to CASSLEGSGSSFRGNEQFF.

This clonotype has at least ten counts. V gene TRBV3-1 combines with J gene TRBJ2-3; 7 bases map to TRBD1. This CDR3 region has 15 residues. The germline gives CDR1 LGHDT, CDR2 YNNKEL (reference sequence). With 3 bases clipped from V and 2 bases from J, the junction kept 5 bases outside the gene matches. CDR3 coding DNA: TGTGCCAGCAGCCAGCAGGACAGGCTCACAGATACGCAGTATTTT. Translated, it gives CASSQQDRLTDTQYF.

In its sample, this clonotype was seen many times. The rearrangement uses TRBV9 and TRBJ2-7; D gene uncertain. With 1 base removed from V and 0 bases from J, the gap between germline ends came to 11 bases. The CDR3 has 15 amino acids. The germline V gene has CDR1 SGDLS and CDR2 YYNGEE. In DNA form, the CDR3 reads TGTGCCAGCAGCGTATCGGCGGAAAACTCCTACGAGCAGTACTTC. It encodes CASSVSAENSYEQYF.

This clonotype was counted at least ten times. The rearrangement links TRBV5-6 to TRBJ1-1; D remains unclear. CDR1 SGHDT and CDR2 YYEEEE come from the germline V gene. The CDR3 consists of 16 residues. V was clipped by 1 base and J by 0 bases, with 13 bases between them. CDR3 in amino acids: CASSLMPAGLNTEAFF. The CDR3 nucleotides are TGTGCCAGCAGCTTGATGCCGGCGGGATTGAACACTGAAGCTTTCTTT.

This clonotype was observed a handful of times. CDR3 nucleotide sequence: TGCAGTGCTGGCGGGACAGGGGATGGCTACACCTTC. Its protein is CSAGGTGDGYTF. This chain connects TRBV20-1 to TRBJ1-2, with 10 bases fitting TRBD1. Germline CDR1 DFQATT, CDR2 SNEGSKA (reference sequence). The V gene end was trimmed by 5 bases and the J gene end by 6 bases; junction bases not matched to a gene: 3. This CDR3 is 12 amino acids long.

This clonotype was found many times. The chain recombines TRBV28 with TRBJ2-3, with 9 positions matching TRBD1. The CDR3 runs 15 residues. Germline V CDR1 and CDR2: MDHEN, SYDVKM. V dropped 7 bases and J dropped 4; count of bases not matched to a gene: 9. The DNA of the CDR3 is TGTGCCAGCACCTCACCGGGACAGGGAGCAGATACGCAGTATTTT. It specifies CASTSPGQGADTQYF. The full variable domain, with the rest looked up from reference TRBV28 and TRBJ2-3, is DVKVTQSSRYLVKRTGEKVFLECVQDMDHENMFWYRQDPGLGLRLIYFSYDVKMKEKGDIPEGYSVSREKKERFSLILESASTNQTSMYLCASTSPGQGADTQYFGPGTRLTVL.

The chain recombines TRBV6-5 with TRBJ1-2; the D gene is possibly TRBD1 (6 bases). The CDR3 is made up of 13 amino acids. V gave up 6 bases and J gave up 8 bases, with 16 bases separating them. Germline V gene data show CDR1 as MNHEY and CDR2 as SVGAGI. CDR3 sequence reads: CASSLTGFRGYTF. CDR3 in DNA: TGTGCCAGCAGCCTAACAGGGTTTCGCGGCTACACCTTC.

The chain has TRBV7-6 and TRBJ2-6, with 7 positions matching TRBD1. With 1 base clipped from V and 1 base from J, the junction kept 1 base outside the gene matches. This CDR3 has 16 amino acids. Germline-derived CDR1 and CDR2 are SGHVS and FNYEAQ. The CDR3 DNA sequence: TGTGCCAGCAGCTTAGGCAGGGGGTCTGGGGCCAACGTCCTGACTTTC. Translated: CASSLGRGSGANVLTF. Looking up the rest from reference TRBV7-6 and TRBJ2-6 gives the full variable domain: GAGVSQSPRYKVTKRGQDVALRCDPISGHVSLYWYRQALGQGPEFLTYFNYEAQQDKSGLPNDRFSAERPEGSISTLTIQRTEQRDSAMYRCASSLGRGSGANVLTFGAGSRLTVL.

There are many counts of this clonotype. The rearrangement links TRBV28 to TRBJ2-7, with TRBD1 identical over 8 bases. CDR3 size: 15 residues. V dropped 2 bases and J dropped 6; count of bases not matched to a gene: 9. Per the germline V gene, CDR1 is MDHEN and CDR2 is SYDVKM. CDR3 bases: TGTGCCAGCAGTTTACTCCGGGACAGGTTGAGCGAGCAGTACTTC. Protein product: CASSLLRDRLSEQYF.

The chain has TRBV28 and TRBJ2-7; 8 bases match TRBD1. J was trimmed by 2 bases and V by 2 bases; bases with no gene match: 2. Germline V gene sequence: CDR1 MDHEN, CDR2 SYDVKM. The CDR3 has 14 residues. In DNA form, the CDR3 reads TGTGCCAGCAGTTTAGGGACAGGAGCCTACGAGCAGTACTTC. It specifies CASSLGTGAYEQYF.